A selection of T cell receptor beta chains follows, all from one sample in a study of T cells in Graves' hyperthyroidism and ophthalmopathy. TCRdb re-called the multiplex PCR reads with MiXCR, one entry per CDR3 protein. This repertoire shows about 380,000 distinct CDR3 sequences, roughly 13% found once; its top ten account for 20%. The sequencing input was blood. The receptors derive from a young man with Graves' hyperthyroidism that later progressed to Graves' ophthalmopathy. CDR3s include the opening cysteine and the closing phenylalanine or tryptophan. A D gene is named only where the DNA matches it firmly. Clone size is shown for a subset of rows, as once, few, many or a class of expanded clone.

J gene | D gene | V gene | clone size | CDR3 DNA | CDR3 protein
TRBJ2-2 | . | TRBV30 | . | TGTGCCTGGAGTGTACCCGGGACTGGTAACACCGGGGAGCTGTTTTTT | CAWSVPGTGNTGELFF
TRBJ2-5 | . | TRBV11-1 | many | TGTGCCAGCAGGGGCAGCCAAGAGACCCAGTACTTC | CASRGSQETQYF
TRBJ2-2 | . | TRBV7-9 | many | TGTGCCAGCAGCTTGTATCCTTGGGGGGACACCGGGGAGCTGTTTTTT | CASSLYPWGDTGELFF
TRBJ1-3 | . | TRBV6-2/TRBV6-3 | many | TGTGCCAGCAGTTTGTCGGGGGCCATGGCCGGAAACACCATATATTTT | CASSLSGAMAGNTIYF
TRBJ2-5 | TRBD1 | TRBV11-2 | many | TGTGCCAGCAGCTTAGGTCTACAGGGGGCGGCAAAAGAGACCCAGTACTTC | CASSLGLQGAAKETQYF
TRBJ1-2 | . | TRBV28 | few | TGTGCCAGCAGTTTAAGGACTTCCGGTGGCTACACCTTC | CASSLRTSGGYTF
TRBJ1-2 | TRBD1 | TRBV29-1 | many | TGCAGCGTTGAAGGTGGGACAGATACCTATGGCTACACCTTC | CSVEGGTDTYGYTF
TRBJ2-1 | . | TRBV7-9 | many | TGTGCCAGCAGCCCCAAAGTCTCCGGCTCCTACAATGAGCAGTTCTTC | CASSPKVSGSYNEQFF
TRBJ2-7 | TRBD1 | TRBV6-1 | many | TGTGCCAGCAGTGTAGGGACAGGGTTCTACGAGCAGTACTTC | CASSVGTGFYEQYF
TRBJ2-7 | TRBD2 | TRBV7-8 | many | TGTGCCAGCAGCTTAGCCAAGACTAGCGAGAGCTCCTACGAGCAGTACTTC | CASSLAKTSESSYEQYF
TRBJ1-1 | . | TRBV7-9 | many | TGTGCCAGCAGCTTCCTGGGGGACACTGAAGCTTTCTTT | CASSFLGDTEAFF
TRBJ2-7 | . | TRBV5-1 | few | TGCGCCAGCAGCTTTGCGCCGTCCTACGAGCAGTACTTC | CASSFAPSYEQYF
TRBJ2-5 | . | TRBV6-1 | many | TGTGCCTGCACCCAGGGGATAGAGACCCAGTACTTC | CACTQGIETQYF
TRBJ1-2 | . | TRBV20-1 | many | TGCAGTGCTAGAGAACCAGGTTTAGTCCCAGAGTATGGCTACACCTTC | CSAREPGLVPEYGYTF
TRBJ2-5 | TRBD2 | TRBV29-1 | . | TGCAGCGTTGAGCCCGGGACTAGCGGGGGGACTAAGTACTTC | CSVEPGTSGGTKYF
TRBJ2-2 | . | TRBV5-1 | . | TGCGCCAGCAGCTTAGGCTCGCCCGGGGAGCTGTTTTTT | CASSLGSPGELFF
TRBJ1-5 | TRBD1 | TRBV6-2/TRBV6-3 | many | TGTGCCAGCAGTTACAACAGGGGTGACAATCAGCCCCAGCATTTT | CASSYNRGDNQPQHF
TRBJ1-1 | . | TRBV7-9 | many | TGTGCCAGCAGCTTGTATAGGGGATCTGGCACTGAAGCTTTCTTT | CASSLYRGSGTEAFF